The rows below give T cell receptor beta chains drawn from one sample of a study of control samples from healthy donors and cancer patients. Generated by immunoSEQ multiplex PCR, the TCRdb table keeps only in-frame clones and is missing some. The table lists fewer than 200,000 clones, 85% to 90% of them singletons, with 12% in the top ten. Material for sequencing was blood. Receptor source: a young man in good health. Each CDR3 is given with its conserved first and last residue. D genes are given only for firm matches. Expanded clones are given a class, and other clones once, few, many or no size at all.

v_gene	j_gene	len	d_gene	abundance	CDR3aa	CDR3nt
TRBV3-1/TRBV3-2	TRBJ1-1	16	-	-	CASSQDPEQFNTEAFF	TGTGCCAGCAGCCAAGATCCTGAACAGTTTAACACTGAAGCTTTCTTT
TRBV7-2	TRBJ1-6	16	TRBD1	-	CASSSLVGTGNSPLHF	TGTGCCAGCAGCTCACTAGTGGGGACAGGGAATTCACCCCTCCACTTT
TRBV6-5	TRBJ2-1	13	-	-	CASRFEAPIEQFF	TGTGCCAGCAGATTCGAGGCCCCAATTGAGCAGTTCTTC
TRBV28	TRBJ1-2	13	-	once	CASSLEQGYGYTF	TGTGCCAGCAGTTTGGAACAGGGCTATGGCTACACCTTC
TRBV7-2	TRBJ2-5	15	TRBD1	-	CASSLTGWAGETQYF	TGTGCCAGCAGTTTGACAGGGTGGGCGGGAGAGACCCAGTACTTC
TRBV7-9	TRBJ2-1	16	-	few	CASSVPYLPGTHEQFF	TGTGCCAGCAGCGTACCATACCTCCCGGGGACCCATGAGCAGTTCTTC
TRBV5-1	TRBJ1-2	13	-	-	CASSQTENYGYTF	TGCGCCAGCAGCCAGACAGAGAACTATGGCTACACCTTC
TRBV20-1	TRBJ2-1	15	TRBD2	-	CSASYLASGGREQFF	TGCAGTGCTAGTTATTTGGCTAGCGGGGGGAGGGAGCAGTTCTTC
TRBV7-9	TRBJ2-1	13	-	-	CASSSPASGEQFF	TGTGCCAGCAGCTCCCCAGCGTCGGGAGAGCAGTTCTTC
TRBV10-3	TRBJ2-1	14	-	-	CAISEAGRIDEQFF	TGTGCCATCAGTGAGGCAGGCAGAATCGATGAGCAGTTCTTC
TRBV5-6	TRBJ1-1	13	-	-	CASSYTLNTEAFF	TGTGCCAGCAGTTATACACTGAACACTGAAGCTTTCTTT
TRBV5-4	TRBJ2-3	19	TRBD2	-	CASSFPGTSGGASTDTQYF	TGTGCCAGCAGCTTCCCCGGGACTAGCGGGGGGGCTAGCACAGATACGCAGTATTTT
TRBV6-2/TRBV6-3	TRBJ1-1	17	TRBD1	-	CASSYGGTVGRNTEAFF	TGTGCCAGCAGTTACGGGGGGACAGTAGGGCGGAACACTGAAGCTTTCTTT
TRBV18	TRBJ1-6	15	-	-	CASSPVGLGNSPLHF	TGTGCCAGCTCACCTGTCGGCCTGGGGAATTCACCCCTCCACTTT
TRBV6-5	TRBJ2-7	13	-	few	CASRGTATYEQYF	TGTGCCAGCAGAGGGACGGCTACCTACGAGCAGTACTTC
TRBV5-3	TRBJ2-7	15	-	-	CARRYLGCPGGEQYF	TGTGCCAGAAGATATCTTGGGTGCCCCGGGGGCGAGCAGTACTTC
TRBV2	TRBJ2-7	13	TRBD1	-	CASQGQGAGEQYF	TGTGCCTCCCAGGGACAGGGGGCGGGCGAGCAGTACTTC
TRBV6-2/TRBV6-3	TRBJ2-5	11	-	-	CASSEGGTQYF	TGTGCCAGCAGCGAAGGGGGGACCCAGTACTTC
TRBV29-1	TRBJ2-1	15	TRBD2	-	CSVVASGGVAYEQFF	TGCAGCGTTGTGGCTAGCGGGGGGGTTGCCTATGAGCAGTTCTTC
TRBV3-1/TRBV3-2	TRBJ1-4	15	-	-	CASSFRETPSPRLFF	TGTGCCAGCAGCTTTCGGGAGACCCCCAGTCCAAGACTGTTTTTT
TRBV5-5	TRBJ2-1	15	-	-	CASSRDTSSYNEQFF	TGTGCCAGCAGTCGGGACACAAGCTCCTACAATGAGCAGTTCTTC
TRBV2	TRBJ1-1	15	-	-	CASSEALPPYTEAFF	TGTGCCAGCAGTGAAGCCCTTCCACCCTACACTGAAGCTTTCTTT
TRBV2	TRBJ2-7	15	TRBD2	-	CASRGAGGLTYEQYF	TGTGCCAGCAGGGGAGCGGGAGGGCTCACCTACGAGCAGTACTTC
TRBV5-4	TRBJ1-6	13	-	-	CASSLYRVSPLHF	TGTGCCAGCAGCTTGTACAGAGTTTCACCCCTCCACTTT
TRBV7-3	TRBJ2-3	15	TRBD2	-	CASSSTSGGADTQYF	TGTGCCAGCAGCTCGACTAGCGGGGGGGCAGATACGCAGTATTTT
TRBV19	TRBJ2-7	15	-	-	CATRSHPDASYEQYF	TGTGCCACCCGTTCTCATCCGGACGCGTCCTACGAGCAGTACTTC
TRBV27	TRBJ2-7	14	-	-	CASSLGVSSYEQYF	TGTGCCAGCAGTTTAGGGGTGAGCTCCTACGAGCAGTACTTC
TRBV2	TRBJ1-1	13	-	-	CASRGSQETEAFF	TGTGCCAGCAGAGGCAGCCAGGAGACTGAAGCTTTCTTT
TRBV7-9	TRBJ2-5	12	-	once	CASSLNQETQYF	TGTGCCAGCAGCTTAAATCAAGAGACCCAGTACTTC
TRBV3-1/TRBV3-2	TRBJ2-1	12	-	-	CASEKEDKEQFF	TGTGCCAGCGAAAAAGAGGATAAGGAGCAGTTCTTC
TRBV9	TRBJ1-1	14	-	-	CASSVAPQNTEAFF	TGTGCCAGCAGCGTAGCGCCACAAAACACTGAAGCTTTCTTT
TRBV2	TRBJ1-6	14	TRBD1	once	CASSYRGDGSPLHF	TGTGCCAGCAGTTACAGGGGCGACGGATCACCCCTCCACTTT
TRBV28	TRBJ1-2	17	-	-	CASSDRGGFLLNYGYTF	TGTGCCAGCAGCGATCGGGGGGGATTCCTCCTCAACTATGGCTACACCTTC
TRBV6-4	TRBJ1-1	16	-	-	CASSPQGPWGGTEAFF	TGTGCCAGCAGCCCCCAGGGGCCTTGGGGGGGAACTGAAGCTTTCTTT
TRBV4-3	TRBJ1-3	13	-	-	CASSQETENTIYF	TGCGCCAGCAGCCAAGAAACAGAAAACACCATATATTTT
TRBV6-5	TRBJ1-6	16	-	-	CASSLSVNSYNSPLHF	TGTGCCAGCAGTTTATCAGTAAACTCCTATAATTCACCCCTCCACTTT
TRBV7-9	TRBJ1-1	14	-	once	CASSLGAQTVEAFF	TGTGCCAGCAGCTTAGGGGCCCAGACAGTCGAAGCTTTCTTT
TRBV23-1	TRBJ2-7	14	TRBD2	-	CASSQSWGGYEQYF	TGCGCCAGCAGTCAATCTTGGGGGGGGTACGAGCAGTACTTC
TRBV10-3	TRBJ1-1	14	-	-	CAISESNRGTEAFF	TGTGCCATCAGTGAGTCGAATCGCGGCACTGAAGCTTTCTTT
TRBV5-1	TRBJ1-5	15	-	-	CASSLDGVQGQPQHF	TGCGCCAGCAGCTTGGACGGAGTACAGGGACAGCCCCAGCATTTT
TRBV6-6	TRBJ1-1	16	TRBD1	-	CASSVRDRAYSLEAFF	TGTGCCAGCAGTGTCCGGGACAGGGCGTACTCTCTCGAAGCTTTCTTT
TRBV5-1	TRBJ2-5	16	TRBD2	-	CASSLGGTSGQETQYF	TGCGCCAGCAGTCTTGGGGGGACTAGCGGCCAAGAGACCCAGTACTTC
TRBV7-9	TRBJ2-7	15	TRBD1	-	CASSSTTGERDEQYF	TGTGCCAGCAGCTCAACAACAGGGGAGAGGGACGAGCAGTACTTC